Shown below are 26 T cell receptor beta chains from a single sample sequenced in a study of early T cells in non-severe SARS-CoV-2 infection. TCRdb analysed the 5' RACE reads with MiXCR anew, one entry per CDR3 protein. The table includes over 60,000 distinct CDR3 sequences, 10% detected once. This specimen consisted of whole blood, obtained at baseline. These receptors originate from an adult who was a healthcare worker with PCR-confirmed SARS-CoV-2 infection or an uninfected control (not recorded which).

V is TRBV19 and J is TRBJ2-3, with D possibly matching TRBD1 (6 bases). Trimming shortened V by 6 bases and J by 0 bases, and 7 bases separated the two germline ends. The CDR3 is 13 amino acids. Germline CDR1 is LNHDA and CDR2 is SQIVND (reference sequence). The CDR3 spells CASRRGSTDTQYF. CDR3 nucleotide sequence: TGTGCCAGTAGGAGGGGGAGCACAGATACGCAGTATTTT. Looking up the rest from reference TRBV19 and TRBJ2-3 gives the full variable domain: DGGITQSPKYLFRKEGQNVTLSCEQNLNHDAMYWYRQDPGQGLRLIYYSQIVNDFQKGDIAEGYSVSREKKESFPLTVTSAQKNPTAFYLCASRRGSTDTQYFGPGTRLTVL.

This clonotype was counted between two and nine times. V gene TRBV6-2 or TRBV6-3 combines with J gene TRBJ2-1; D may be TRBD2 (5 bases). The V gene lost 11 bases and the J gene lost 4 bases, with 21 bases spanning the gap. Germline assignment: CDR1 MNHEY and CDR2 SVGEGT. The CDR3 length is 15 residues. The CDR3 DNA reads TGTGCCGGCCGAGGGTCCCGAGCCGCTTACAATGAGCAGTTCTTC. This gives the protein CAGRGSRAAYNEQFF.

Written as DNA, the CDR3 is TGCAGCGTTGTAGTGGGACAGGGGGCTGAAGAGCAGTACTTC. As protein: CSVVVGQGAEEQYF. The rearrangement uses TRBV29-1 and TRBJ2-7; 12 bases line up with TRBD1. V gave up 4 bases and J gave up 7 bases; unmatched junction bases: 8. The CDR3 extends over 14 amino acids. CDR1 is SQVTM and CDR2 is ANQGSEA in the germline V gene.

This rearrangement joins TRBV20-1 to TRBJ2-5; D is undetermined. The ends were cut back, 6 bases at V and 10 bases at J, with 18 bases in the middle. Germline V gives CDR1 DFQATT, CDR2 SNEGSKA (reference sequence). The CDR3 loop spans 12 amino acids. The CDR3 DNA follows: TGCAGTGCACCGGACCCGCCCGGTAGCCAGTACTTC. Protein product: CSAPDPPGSQYF.

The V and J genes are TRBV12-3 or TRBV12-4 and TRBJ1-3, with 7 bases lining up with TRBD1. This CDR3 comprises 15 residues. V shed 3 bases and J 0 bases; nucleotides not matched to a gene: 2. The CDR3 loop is CASSLGTVSGNTIYF. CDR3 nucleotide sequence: TGTGCCAGCAGTTTGGGGACAGTCTCTGGAAACACCATATATTTT.

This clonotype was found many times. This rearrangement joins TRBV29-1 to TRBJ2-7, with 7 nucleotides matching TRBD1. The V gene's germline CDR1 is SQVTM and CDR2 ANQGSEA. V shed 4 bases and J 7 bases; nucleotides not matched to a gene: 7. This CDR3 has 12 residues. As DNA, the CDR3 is TGCAGCGTTGGACAGGGACCTAGGGAGCAGTACTTC. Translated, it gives CSVGQGPREQYF.

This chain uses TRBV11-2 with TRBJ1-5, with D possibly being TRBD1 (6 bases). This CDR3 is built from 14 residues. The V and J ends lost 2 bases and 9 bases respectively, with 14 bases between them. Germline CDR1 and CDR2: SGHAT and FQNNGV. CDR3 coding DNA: TGTGCCAGCAGCTTATCAGGGGTGGGGTCGCCCCAGCATTTT. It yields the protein CASSLSGVGSPQHF.

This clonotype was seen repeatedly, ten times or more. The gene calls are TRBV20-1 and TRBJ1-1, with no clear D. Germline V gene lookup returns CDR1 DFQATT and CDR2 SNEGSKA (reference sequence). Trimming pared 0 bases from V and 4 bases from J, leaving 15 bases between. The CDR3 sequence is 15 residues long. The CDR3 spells CSARDMDRESTEAFF. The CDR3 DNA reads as TGCAGTGCTAGAGACATGGACCGGGAGAGCACTGAAGCTTTCTTT.

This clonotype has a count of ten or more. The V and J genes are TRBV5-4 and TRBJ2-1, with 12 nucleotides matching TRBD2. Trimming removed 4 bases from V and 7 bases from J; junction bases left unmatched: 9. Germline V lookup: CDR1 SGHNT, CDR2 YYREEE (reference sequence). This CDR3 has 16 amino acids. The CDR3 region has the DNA TGTGCCAGCAGCCCCTCTAGCGGGGGGGCACGGAATGAGCAGTTCTTC. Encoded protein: CASSPSSGGARNEQFF.

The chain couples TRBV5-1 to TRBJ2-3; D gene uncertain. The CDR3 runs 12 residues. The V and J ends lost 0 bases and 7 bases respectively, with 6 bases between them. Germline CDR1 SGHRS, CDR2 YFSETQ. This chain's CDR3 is CASSLELNTQYF. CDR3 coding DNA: TGCGCCAGCAGCTTGGAGCTCAATACGCAGTATTTT.

CDR3 coding DNA: TGCGCCAGCAGCACCATGGACAGAACCTACAATGAGCAGTTCTTC. This sequence encodes CASSTMDRTYNEQFF. The chain links TRBV5-1 to TRBJ2-1; TRBD1 might be the D (6 bases). The CDR3 extends over 15 amino acids. Germline values: CDR1 SGHRS, CDR2 YFSETQ. V was cut by 4 bases and J by 2 bases, with 13 bases left in between.

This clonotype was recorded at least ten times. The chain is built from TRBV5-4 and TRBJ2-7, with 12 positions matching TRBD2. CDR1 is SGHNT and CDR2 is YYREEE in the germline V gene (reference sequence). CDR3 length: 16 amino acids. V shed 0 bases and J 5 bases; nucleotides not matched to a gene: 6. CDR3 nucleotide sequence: TGTGCCAGCAGCTTGGGGCTAGCGGGGGGGCAGAACGAGCAGTACTTC. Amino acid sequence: CASSLGLAGGQNEQYF.

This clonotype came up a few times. The CDR3 is CSAAQGMLYDEQFF. In DNA, the CDR3 is TGCAGTGCTGCGCAGGGAATGCTATACGATGAGCAGTTCTTC. The rearrangement links TRBV20-1 to TRBJ2-1, with a tentative D call TRBD1 (5 bases). There are 14 residues in the CDR3. The germline gives CDR1 DFQATT, CDR2 SNEGSKA (reference sequence). V lost 5 bases, J lost 8 bases, and 19 bases lay in between.

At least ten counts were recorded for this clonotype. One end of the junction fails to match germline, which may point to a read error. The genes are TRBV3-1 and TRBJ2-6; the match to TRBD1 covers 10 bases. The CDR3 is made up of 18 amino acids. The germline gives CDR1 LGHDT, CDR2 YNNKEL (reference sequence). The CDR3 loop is CASSQELQTGTGDNVLTF. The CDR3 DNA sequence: TGTGCCAGCAGCCAAGAGTTGCAGACCGGGACAGGGGACAACGTCCTGACTTTC.

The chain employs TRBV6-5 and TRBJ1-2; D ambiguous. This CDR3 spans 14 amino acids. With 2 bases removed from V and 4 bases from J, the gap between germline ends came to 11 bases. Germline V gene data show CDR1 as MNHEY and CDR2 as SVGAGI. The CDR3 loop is CASSYNSAVYGYTF. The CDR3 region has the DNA TGTGCCAGCAGTTACAACAGCGCTGTCTATGGCTACACCTTC.

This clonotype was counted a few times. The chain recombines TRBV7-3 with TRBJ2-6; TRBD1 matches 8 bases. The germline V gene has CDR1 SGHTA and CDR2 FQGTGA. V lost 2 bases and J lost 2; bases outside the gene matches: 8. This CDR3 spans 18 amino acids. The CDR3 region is CASSLDRGLSAGANVLTF. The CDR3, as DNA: TGTGCCAGCAGCTTAGACAGGGGATTATCAGCTGGGGCCAACGTCCTGACTTTC. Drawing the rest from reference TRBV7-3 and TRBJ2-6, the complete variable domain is GAGVSQTPSNKVTEKGKYVELRCDPISGHTALYWYRQSLGQGPEFLIYFQGTGAADDSGLPNDRFFAVRPEGSVSTLKIQRTERGDSAVYLCASSLDRGLSAGANVLTFGAGSRLTVL.

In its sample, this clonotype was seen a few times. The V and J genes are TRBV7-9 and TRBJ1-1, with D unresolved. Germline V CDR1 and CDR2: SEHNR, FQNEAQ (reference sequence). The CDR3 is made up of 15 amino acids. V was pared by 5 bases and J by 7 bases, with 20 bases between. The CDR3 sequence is CASSNRDRQADEAFF. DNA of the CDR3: TGTGCCAGCAGCAACCGAGACCGGCAGGCGGATGAAGCTTTCTTT.

CDR3 DNA: TGCAGTGCTAGGCCTACGAGCACAGATACGCAGTATTTT. Its translation is CSARPTSTDTQYF. The V gene is TRBV20-1, the J gene TRBJ2-3; D unclear. Germline lookup yields CDR1 DFQATT and CDR2 SNEGSKA (reference sequence). V lost 3 bases, J lost 0 bases, and 7 bases lay in between. The CDR3 runs to 13 residues.

The CDR3 here is CASSEGRGHNEQFF. The CDR3, as DNA: TGTGCCAGCAGTGAGGGCAGGGGCCACAATGAGCAGTTCTTC. This chain joins TRBV2 and TRBJ2-1, with a tentative D call TRBD1 (6 bases). The CDR3 length is 14 residues. Germline assignment: CDR1 SNHLY and CDR2 FYNNEI. The V end lost 3 bases, the J end lost 5 bases, and 11 bases lay between the germline ends.

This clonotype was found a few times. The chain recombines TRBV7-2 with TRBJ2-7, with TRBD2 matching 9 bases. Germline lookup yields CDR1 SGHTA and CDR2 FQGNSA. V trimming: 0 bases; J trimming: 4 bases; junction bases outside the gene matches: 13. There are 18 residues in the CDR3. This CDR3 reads CASSLASGGPTAEYEQYF. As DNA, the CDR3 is TGTGCCAGCAGCTTAGCGAGCGGGGGGCCGACGGCCGAATACGAGCAGTACTTC.

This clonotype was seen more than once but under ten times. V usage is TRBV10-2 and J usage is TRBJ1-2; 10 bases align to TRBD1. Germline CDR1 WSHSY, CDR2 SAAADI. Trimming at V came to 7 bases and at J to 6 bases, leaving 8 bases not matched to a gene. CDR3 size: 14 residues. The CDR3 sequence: CASTIDRGQDGYTF. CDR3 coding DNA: TGCGCCAGCACCATAGACAGGGGGCAGGATGGCTACACCTTC.

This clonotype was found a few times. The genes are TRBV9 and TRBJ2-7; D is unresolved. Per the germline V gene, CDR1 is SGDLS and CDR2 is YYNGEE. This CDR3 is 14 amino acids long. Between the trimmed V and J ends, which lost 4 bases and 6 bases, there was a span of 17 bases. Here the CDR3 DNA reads TGTGCCAGCAGCCCCGTACAAGCGAAGGGCGAGCAGTACTTC. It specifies CASSPVQAKGEQYF.

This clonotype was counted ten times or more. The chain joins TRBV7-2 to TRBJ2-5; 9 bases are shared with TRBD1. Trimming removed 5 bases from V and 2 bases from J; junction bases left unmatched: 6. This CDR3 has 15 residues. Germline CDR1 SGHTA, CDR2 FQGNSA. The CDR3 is CASSQDRGFQETQYF. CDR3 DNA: TGTGCCAGCAGCCAGGACAGGGGATTTCAAGAGACCCAGTACTTC. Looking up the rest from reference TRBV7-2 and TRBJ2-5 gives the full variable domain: GAGVSQSPSNKVTEKGKDVELRCDPISGHTALYWYRQSLGQGLEFLIYFQGNSAPDKSGLPSDRFSAERTGGSVSTLTIQRTQQEDSAVYLCASSQDRGFQETQYFGPGTRLLVL.

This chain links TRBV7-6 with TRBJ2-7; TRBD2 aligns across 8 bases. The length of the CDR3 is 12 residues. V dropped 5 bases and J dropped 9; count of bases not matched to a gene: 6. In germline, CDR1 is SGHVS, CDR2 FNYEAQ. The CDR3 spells CASSDNGRGQYF. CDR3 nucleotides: TGTGCCAGCAGCGATAACGGGAGGGGGCAGTACTTC.

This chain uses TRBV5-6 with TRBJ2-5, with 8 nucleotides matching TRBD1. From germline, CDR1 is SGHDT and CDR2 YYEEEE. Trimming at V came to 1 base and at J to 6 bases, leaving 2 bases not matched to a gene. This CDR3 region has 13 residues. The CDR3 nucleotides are TGTGCCAGCAGCTTGCAGGGGGCGCAGACCCAGTACTTC. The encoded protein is CASSLQGAQTQYF.

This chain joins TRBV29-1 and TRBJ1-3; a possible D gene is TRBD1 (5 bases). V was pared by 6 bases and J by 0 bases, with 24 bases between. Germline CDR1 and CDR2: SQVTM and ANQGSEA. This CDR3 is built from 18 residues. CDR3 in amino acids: CSVSTVPVGGASGNTIYF. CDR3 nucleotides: TGCAGCGTCTCAACTGTTCCAGTTGGAGGGGCCTCTGGAAACACCATATATTTT.